The 20 T cell receptor beta chains reported below all come from one sample, sequenced in a study of regulatory T cells in long-lasting Graves disease. TCR beta libraries were built with iRepertoire HTBI primers and Arm-PCR of CDR3 regions. TCRdb re-called the multiplex PCR reads through MiXCR, storing one row per CDR3 protein. This sample has 400,000 to 500,000 distinct CDR3 sequences, with around 15% found just once. This sample's time point: newly diagnosed GD, antithyroid drugs for less than 3 months. The TCR library was prepared using RNA isolated from PBMCs. These data were also filed under a second study, of T cells in Graves' hyperthyroidism and ophthalmopathy.

Here the sequenced sample was peripheral blood mononuclear cells (PBMCs), taken at new diagnosis, from a patient treated with antithyroid drugs. These receptors all stem from a woman between 18 and 30 years old with Graves disease.

This clonotype appeared many times. CDR3 DNA: TGTGCCAGCAGTTACTACTCGCTAGCGGGAGGAAACGAGCAGTACTTC. It codes for CASSYYSLAGGNEQYF. The chain joins TRBV6-5 to TRBJ2-7; 11 bases map to TRBD2. With V trimmed by 1 base and J by 5 bases, 7 bases remained unmatched. Germline CDR1 is MNHEY and CDR2 is SVGAGI. This CDR3 has 16 amino acids.

This chain connects TRBV19 to TRBJ2-1; 9 nucleotides agree with TRBD1. Germline CDR1 is LNHDA and CDR2 is SQIVND (reference sequence). This CDR3 region has 15 residues. V trimming: 2 bases; J trimming: 7 bases; junction bases outside the gene matches: 6. The CDR3 loop is CASSILQGARNEQFF. Here the CDR3 DNA reads TGTGCCAGTAGTATATTACAGGGGGCGAGGAATGAGCAGTTCTTC.

This clonotype was recorded many times. The chain joins TRBV7-9 to TRBJ2-7; D could derive from TRBD1 or TRBD2 (5 bases each). This CDR3 has 14 residues. Germline-derived CDR1 and CDR2 are SEHNR and FQNEAQ (reference sequence). Trimming pared 1 base from V and 6 bases from J, leaving 13 bases between. CDR3 protein: CASSLGGEYTEQYF. Written as DNA, the CDR3 is TGTGCCAGCAGCTTAGGAGGGGAGTATACCGAGCAGTACTTC.

The table lists this clonotype with many counts. V and J are TRBV6-1 and TRBJ2-7; TRBD1 aligns across 7 bases. Germline loops: CDR1 MNHNS, CDR2 SASEGT. This CDR3 has 13 amino acids. The V gene end was trimmed by 8 bases and the J gene end by 1 base; junction bases not matched to a gene: 5. CDR3 coding DNA: TGTGCCAGCTGGGGACAGCCGTCCTACGAGCAGTACTTC. Protein product: CASWGQPSYEQYF.

V is TRBV2 and J is TRBJ2-7; TRBD2 matches at 12 bases. Germline values: CDR1 SNHLY, CDR2 FYNNEI. V lost 7 bases, J lost 6 bases, and 10 bases stayed unmatched. The CDR3 spans 15 residues. This chain's CDR3 is CASIRLAGEGREQYF. DNA of the CDR3: TGTGCCAGCATACGACTAGCGGGAGAGGGTCGCGAGCAGTACTTC.

On this clonotype itself: A single base separates this from a much larger clone, so it may be a read error. The chain uses TRBV27 and TRBJ1-2; 7 bases match TRBD1. Germline values: CDR1 MNHEY, CDR2 SMNVEV (reference sequence). The CDR3 has 13 residues. The CDR3 sequence is CASSFWQGDGHTF. CDR3 sequence (DNA): TGTGCCAGCAGTTTTTGGCAGGGGGATGGCCACACCTTC.

The chain couples TRBV12-3 or TRBV12-4 to TRBJ1-2, with 8 bases matching TRBD1. V was pared by 4 bases and J by 4 bases, with 5 bases of the junction left unmatched. This CDR3 is 14 amino acids long. The CDR3 DNA reads as TGTGCCAGCAGTTCGGGACAGGTACTCTATGGCTACACCTTC. Protein sequence: CASSSGQVLYGYTF.

This clonotype was counted ten times or more. The chain joins TRBV28 to TRBJ1-1, with D unclear. Trimming stripped 5 bases from V and 6 bases from J, with 16 bases between. Germline V lookup: CDR1 MDHEN, CDR2 SYDVKM. The CDR3 consists of 14 residues. CDR3: CASSLAAPWSEAFF. CDR3 sequence (DNA): TGTGCCAGCAGTCTGGCAGCGCCGTGGTCTGAAGCTTTCTTT. Complete variable domain (other parts from reference TRBV28 and TRBJ1-1): DVKVTQSSRYLVKRTGEKVFLECVQDMDHENMFWYRQDPGLGLRLIYFSYDVKMKEKGDIPEGYSVSREKKERFSLILESASTNQTSMYLCASSLAAPWSEAFFGQGTRLTVV.

As for this clonotype: A much bigger clone sits one base away, suggesting this may be a read error. This chain uses TRBV6-1 with TRBJ2-7, with D unclear. The CDR3 has 12 residues. The V end lost 5 bases, the J end lost 2 bases, and 7 bases lay between the germline ends. CDR1 and CDR2 from the germline V gene are MNHNS and SASEGT. The CDR3: CASSFTTYEQYF. DNA of the CDR3: TGTGCCAGCAGTTTTACGACCTACGAGCAGTACTTC.

There are many counts of this clonotype. The chain couples TRBV28 to TRBJ1-5; D is possibly TRBD1 (5 bases). CDR3 length equals 15 residues. Per the germline V gene, CDR1 is MDHEN and CDR2 is SYDVKM. V lost 5 bases, J lost 6 bases, and 17 bases lay in between. The CDR3 is CASSEVGTGGQPQHF. The CDR3, as DNA: TGTGCCAGCAGTGAGGTGGGGACGGGGGGTCAGCCCCAGCATTTT.

This clonotype was observed many times. The CDR3 DNA is TGTGCCAGCAGCTTCGCCGGGACTAGCGGGAGCTTTAGCACAGATACGCAGTATTTT. Translated: CASSFAGTSGSFSTDTQYF. The chain carries TRBV7-9 and TRBJ2-3; TRBD2 matches 14 bases. CDR3 length: 19 residues. Germline V lookup: CDR1 SEHNR, CDR2 FQNEAQ (reference sequence). Trimming took 3 bases from V and 0 from J; bases not matched to a gene: 8.

The chain uses TRBV7-3 and TRBJ2-2; 8 bases are shared with TRBD1. The V gene end was trimmed by 5 bases and the J gene end by 5 bases; junction bases not matched to a gene: 4. CDR1 SGHTA and CDR2 FQGTGA come from the germline V gene. CDR3 size: 14 residues. CDR3 sequence: CASSGQGGTGELFF. CDR3 bases: TGTGCCAGCAGCGGACAGGGCGGGACCGGGGAGCTGTTTTTT. Looking up the rest from reference TRBV7-3 and TRBJ2-2 gives the full variable domain: GAGVSQTPSNKVTEKGKYVELRCDPISGHTALYWYRQSLGQGPEFLIYFQGTGAADDSGLPNDRFFAVRPEGSVSTLKIQRTERGDSAVYLCASSGQGGTGELFFGEGSRLTVL.

The chain uses TRBV7-2 and TRBJ2-1, with 8 bases aligning to TRBD1. This CDR3 is built from 15 residues. Looked up from germline, CDR1 is SGHTA and CDR2 is FQGNSA. Losses at the gene ends were 4 bases for V and 4 bases for J; bases not matched to a gene: 6. CDR3 loop: CASSSGQGRYNEQFF. CDR3 nucleotides: TGTGCCAGCAGCTCCGGACAGGGTCGGTACAATGAGCAGTTCTTC.

The rearrangement joins TRBV7-9 to TRBJ2-2; 12 bases agree with TRBD2. The CDR3 covers 15 residues. Germline values: CDR1 SEHNR, CDR2 FQNEAQ (reference sequence). V was pared by 6 bases and J by 5 bases, with 4 bases of the junction left unmatched. DNA of the CDR3: TGTGCCAGCAGTCCTGGGACTAGCGGGACCGGGGAGCTGTTTTTT. Translation gives CASSPGTSGTGELFF.

This clonotype was seen ten or more times. The chain joins TRBV7-2 to TRBJ2-1; D not certain. V was pared by 3 bases and J by 6 bases, with 18 bases between. CDR3 length: 16 residues. Germline-derived CDR1 and CDR2 are SGHTA and FQGNSA. CDR3: CASSFAPQKGGNEQFF. In nucleotides, the CDR3 is TGTGCCAGCAGCTTTGCCCCCCAAAAGGGTGGCAATGAGCAGTTCTTC.

This clonotype was seen a few times. V gene TRBV18 combines with J gene TRBJ1-2; 8 bases match TRBD1. V lost 4 bases to trimming and J lost 3 bases; unmatched junction nucleotides: 7. The V gene's germline CDR1 is KGHSH and CDR2 LQKENI. The CDR3 extends over 15 amino acids. This CDR3 is CASSHGQGRDYGYTF. The CDR3 DNA reads TGTGCCAGCTCACACGGACAGGGCAGGGACTATGGCTACACCTTC.

This clonotype was seen only a few times. The genes are TRBV6-2 or TRBV6-3 and TRBJ2-1; TRBD2 aligns across 9 bases. With V trimmed by 0 bases and J by 7 bases, 4 bases remained unmatched. The CDR3 extends over 15 amino acids. The germline V gene encodes CDR1 MNHEY and CDR2 SVGEGT. The CDR3 DNA reads TGTGCCAGCAGTTACTCGCCTAGCGGGAAGAATGAGCAGTTCTTC. Protein product: CASSYSPSGKNEQFF.

This clonotype was seen repeatedly, ten times or more. The chain couples TRBV20-1 to TRBJ2-5, with TRBD2 matching over 7 bases. V shed 0 bases and J 2 bases; nucleotides not matched to a gene: 12. Germline lookup yields CDR1 DFQATT and CDR2 SNEGSKA (reference sequence). The CDR3 has 17 amino acids. The CDR3 bases are TGCAGTGCTAGAGATCTGGGCGGGAGAATAGGGCAAGAGACCCAGTACTTC. This codes for CSARDLGGRIGQETQYF.

Ten or more counts support this clonotype. The rearrangement uses TRBV28 and TRBJ1-5; TRBD1 matches at 7 bases. CDR1 is MDHEN, CDR2 SYDVKM, per germline. Germline trimming cut 3 bases from V and 0 bases from J; bases unmatched to any gene: 8. This CDR3 is 17 amino acids long. CDR3 sequence (DNA): TGTGCCAGCAGTTTTTTGGAAGGGGGCGATAGCAATCAGCCCCAGCATTTT. Translation: CASSFLEGGDSNQPQHF.

Comments on this clonotype: It may be a read error: a sequence one base away is much more abundant. The final CDR3 position lacks the conserved phenylalanine or tryptophan, pointing to a likely read error. V usage is TRBV7-2 and J usage is TRBJ2-3; 9 bases are shared with TRBD2. The germline V gene has CDR1 SGHTA and CDR2 FQGNSA. The V segment lost 6 bases and the J segment 2 bases; nucleotides outside the gene matches: 9. The CDR3 loop spans 16 amino acids. In nucleotides, the CDR3 is TGTGCCAGCAGATCTAGCGGGAAACCCCCCACAGATACGCAGTATTTG. Encoded protein: CASRSSGKPPTDTQYL.